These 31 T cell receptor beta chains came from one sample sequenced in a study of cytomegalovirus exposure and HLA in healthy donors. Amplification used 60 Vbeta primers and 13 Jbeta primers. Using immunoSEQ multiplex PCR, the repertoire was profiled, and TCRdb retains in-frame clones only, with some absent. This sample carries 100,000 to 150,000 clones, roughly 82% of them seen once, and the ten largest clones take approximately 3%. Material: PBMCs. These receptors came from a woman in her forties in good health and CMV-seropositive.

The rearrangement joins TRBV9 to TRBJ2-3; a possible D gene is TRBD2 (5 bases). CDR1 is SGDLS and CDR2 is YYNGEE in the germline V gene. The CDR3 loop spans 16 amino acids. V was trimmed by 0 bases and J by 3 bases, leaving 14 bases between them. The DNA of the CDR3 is TGTGCCAGCAGCGTAGTAGAGGGCGGAAGGACAGATACGCAGTATTTT. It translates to CASSVVEGGRTDTQYF.

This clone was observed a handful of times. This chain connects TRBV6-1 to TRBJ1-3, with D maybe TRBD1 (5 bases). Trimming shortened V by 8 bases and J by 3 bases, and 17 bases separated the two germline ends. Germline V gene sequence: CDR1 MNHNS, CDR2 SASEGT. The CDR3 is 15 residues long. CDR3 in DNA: TGTGCCAGCCGTTTGGCCCGGGGGGTTGGAAACACCATATATTTT. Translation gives CASRLARGVGNTIYF.

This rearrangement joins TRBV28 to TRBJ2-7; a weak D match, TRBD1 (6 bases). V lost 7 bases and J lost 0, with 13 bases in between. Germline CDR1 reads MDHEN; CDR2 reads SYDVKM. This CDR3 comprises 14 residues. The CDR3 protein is CASTDSGDSYEQYF. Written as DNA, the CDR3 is TGTGCCAGCACCGACTCAGGGGACTCCTACGAGCAGTACTTC.

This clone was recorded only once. In nucleotides, the CDR3 is TGTGCCAGCAGTTCGTACAGGGTTAGTACCTACGAGCAGTACTTC. It codes for CASSSYRVSTYEQYF. J is TRBJ2-7 and V is TRBV28, with D possibly being TRBD1 (6 bases). Trimming shortened V by 4 bases and J by 2 bases, and 15 bases separated the two germline ends. From germline, CDR1 is MDHEN and CDR2 SYDVKM. The length of the CDR3 is 15 residues.

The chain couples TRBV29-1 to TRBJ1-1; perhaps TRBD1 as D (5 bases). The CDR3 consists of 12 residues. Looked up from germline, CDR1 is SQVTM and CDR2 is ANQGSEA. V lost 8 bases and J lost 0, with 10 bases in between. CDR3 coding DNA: TGCAGCTCGCGGGGACTGAACACTGAAGCTTTCTTT. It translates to CSSRGLNTEAFF.

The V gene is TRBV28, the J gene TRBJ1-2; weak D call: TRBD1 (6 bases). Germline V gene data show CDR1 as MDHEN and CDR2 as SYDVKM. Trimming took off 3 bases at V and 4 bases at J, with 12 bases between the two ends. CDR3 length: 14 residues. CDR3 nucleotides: TGTGCCAGCAGTTTGGGGACACCGGTCTATGGCTACACCTTC. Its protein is CASSLGTPVYGYTF.

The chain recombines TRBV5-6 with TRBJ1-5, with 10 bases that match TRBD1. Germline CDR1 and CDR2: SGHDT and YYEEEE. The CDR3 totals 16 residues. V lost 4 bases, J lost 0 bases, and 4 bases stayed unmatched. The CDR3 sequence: CASSERDRGSNQPQHF. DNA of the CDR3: TGTGCCAGCAGCGAACGGGACAGGGGTAGCAATCAGCCCCAGCATTTT. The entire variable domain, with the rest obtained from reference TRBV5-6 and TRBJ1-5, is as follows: DAGVTQSPTHLIKTRGQQVTLRCSPKSGHDTVSWYQQALGQGPQFIFQYYEEEERQRGNFPDRFSGHQFPNYSSELNVNALLLGDSALYLCASSERDRGSNQPQHFGDGTRLSIL.

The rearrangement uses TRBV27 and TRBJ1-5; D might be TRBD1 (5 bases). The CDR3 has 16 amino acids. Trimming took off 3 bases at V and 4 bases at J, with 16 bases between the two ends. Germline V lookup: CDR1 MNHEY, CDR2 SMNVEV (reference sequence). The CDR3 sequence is CASSLQSPGLNQPQHF. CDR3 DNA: TGTGCCAGCAGTTTGCAGTCCCCAGGGCTTAATCAGCCCCAGCATTTT.

The CDR3 sequence is CASRVQGKEQFF. DNA for the CDR3: TGTGCCAGCCGAGTACAGGGAAAAGAGCAGTTCTTC. The J gene is TRBJ2-1, the V gene TRBV28, with a possible D match to TRBD1 (6 bases). Germline V gives CDR1 MDHEN, CDR2 SYDVKM. This CDR3 has 12 amino acids. Trimming stripped 8 bases from V and 10 bases from J, with 15 bases between. The entire variable domain, with the rest obtained from reference TRBV28 and TRBJ2-1, is as follows: DVKVTQSSRYLVKRTGEKVFLECVQDMDHENMFWYRQDPGLGLRLIYFSYDVKMKEKGDIPEGYSVSREKKERFSLILESASTNQTSMYLCASRVQGKEQFFGPGTRLTVL.

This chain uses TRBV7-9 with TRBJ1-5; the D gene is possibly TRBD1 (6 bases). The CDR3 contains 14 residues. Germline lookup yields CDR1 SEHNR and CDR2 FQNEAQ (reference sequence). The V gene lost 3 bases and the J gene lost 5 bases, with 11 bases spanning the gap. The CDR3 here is CASSFGQSDQPQHF. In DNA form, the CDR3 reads TGTGCCAGCAGCTTCGGACAGTCAGATCAGCCCCAGCATTTT.

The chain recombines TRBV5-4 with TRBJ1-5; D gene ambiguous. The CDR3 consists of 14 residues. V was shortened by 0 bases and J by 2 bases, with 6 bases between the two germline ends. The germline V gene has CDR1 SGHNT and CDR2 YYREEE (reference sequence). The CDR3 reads CASSLDQGNQPQHF. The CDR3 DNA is TGTGCCAGCAGCTTGGACCAGGGCAATCAGCCCCAGCATTTT.

The CDR3 DNA follows: TGTGCCAGCGGGGGGGTGGTTGAAAAACTGTTTTTT. Translated: CASGGVVEKLFF. V gene TRBV2 combines with J gene TRBJ1-4; maybe TRBD1 (5 bases). The CDR3 runs 12 residues. Trimming left V 8 bases short and J 7 bases short, with 11 bases between. The germline CDR1 and CDR2 sequences are SNHLY and FYNNEI.

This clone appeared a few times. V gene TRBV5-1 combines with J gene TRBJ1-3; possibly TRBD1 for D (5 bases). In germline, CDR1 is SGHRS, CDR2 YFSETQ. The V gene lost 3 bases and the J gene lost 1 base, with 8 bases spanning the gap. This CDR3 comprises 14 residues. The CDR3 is CASSSRVSGNTIYF. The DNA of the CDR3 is TGCGCCAGCAGCTCCAGGGTGTCTGGAAACACCATATATTTT.

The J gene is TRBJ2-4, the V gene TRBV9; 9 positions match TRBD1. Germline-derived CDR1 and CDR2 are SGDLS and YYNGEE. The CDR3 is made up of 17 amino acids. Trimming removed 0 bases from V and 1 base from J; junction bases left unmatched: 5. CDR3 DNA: TGTGCCAGCAGCGTAGATTTACAGGGGGCGGCCAAAAACATTCAGTACTTC. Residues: CASSVDLQGAAKNIQYF.

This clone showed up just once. The CDR3 DNA is TGTGCCAGCTCACCACAAGCCCCACCAGATACGCAGTATTTT. Protein: CASSPQAPPDTQYF. The chain combines TRBV18 with TRBJ2-3; no reliable D call. This CDR3 has 14 residues. The V gene's germline CDR1 is KGHSH and CDR2 LQKENI. V lost 1 base to trimming and J lost 4 bases, with 9 bases between them.

The CDR3 DNA sequence: TGTGCCATCAGCCAGACAGATAACACTGAAGCTTTCTTT. Protein product: CAISQTDNTEAFF. The V call is TRBV10-3, the J call TRBJ1-1; TRBD1 is a possible D gene (5 bases). Germline V gives CDR1 ENHRY, CDR2 SYGVKD. Trimming stripped 6 bases from V and 2 bases from J, with 10 bases between. The CDR3 has 13 amino acids.

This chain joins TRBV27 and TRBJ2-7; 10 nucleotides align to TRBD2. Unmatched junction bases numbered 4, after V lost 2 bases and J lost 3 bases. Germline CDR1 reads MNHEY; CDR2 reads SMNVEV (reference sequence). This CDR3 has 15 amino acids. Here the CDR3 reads CASSLLASGSYEQYF. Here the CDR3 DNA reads TGTGCCAGCAGTTTACTGGCTAGCGGGAGCTACGAGCAGTACTTC.

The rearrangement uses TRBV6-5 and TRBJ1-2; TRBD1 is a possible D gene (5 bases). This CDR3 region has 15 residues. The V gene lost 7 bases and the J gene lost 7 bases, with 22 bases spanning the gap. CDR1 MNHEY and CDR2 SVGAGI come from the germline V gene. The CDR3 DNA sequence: TGTGCCAGCAAGGTTCTGATGGGGGGTGGAGGTGGCTACACCTTC. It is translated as CASKVLMGGGGGYTF.

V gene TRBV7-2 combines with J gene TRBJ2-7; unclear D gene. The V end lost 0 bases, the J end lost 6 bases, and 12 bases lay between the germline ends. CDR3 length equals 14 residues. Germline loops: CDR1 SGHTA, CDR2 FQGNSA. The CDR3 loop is CASSLAGHPREQYF. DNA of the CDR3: TGTGCCAGCAGCTTAGCCGGTCACCCACGCGAGCAGTACTTC.

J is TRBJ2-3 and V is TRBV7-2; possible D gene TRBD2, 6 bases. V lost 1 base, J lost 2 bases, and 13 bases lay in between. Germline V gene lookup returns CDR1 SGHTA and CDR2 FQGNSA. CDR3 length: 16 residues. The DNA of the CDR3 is TGTGCCAGCAGCTTAGTTGCTAGCGACTACACAGATACGCAGTATTTT. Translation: CASSLVASDYTDTQYF.

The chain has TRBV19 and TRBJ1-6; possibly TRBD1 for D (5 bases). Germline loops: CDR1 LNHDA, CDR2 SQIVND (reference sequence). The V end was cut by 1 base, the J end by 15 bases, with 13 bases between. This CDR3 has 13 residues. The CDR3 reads CASSIGEGLDLHF. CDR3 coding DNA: TGTGCCAGTAGTATAGGGGAGGGGCTGGACCTCCACTTT.

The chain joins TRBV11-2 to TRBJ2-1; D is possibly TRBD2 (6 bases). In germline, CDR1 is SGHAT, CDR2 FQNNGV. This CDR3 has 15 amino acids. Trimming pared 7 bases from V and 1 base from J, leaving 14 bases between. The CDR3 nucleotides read TGTGCCAGCACCATCGGAGGGAGTTCCTACAATGAGCAGTTCTTC. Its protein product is CASTIGGSSYNEQFF.

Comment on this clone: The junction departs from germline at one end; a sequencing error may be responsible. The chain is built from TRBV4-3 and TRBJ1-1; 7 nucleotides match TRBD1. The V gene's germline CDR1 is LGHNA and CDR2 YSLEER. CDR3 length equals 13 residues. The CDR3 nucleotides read TGCGCCACCAGGGGGGCCATGAACACTGAAGCTCTCTTT. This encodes CATRGAMNTEALF.

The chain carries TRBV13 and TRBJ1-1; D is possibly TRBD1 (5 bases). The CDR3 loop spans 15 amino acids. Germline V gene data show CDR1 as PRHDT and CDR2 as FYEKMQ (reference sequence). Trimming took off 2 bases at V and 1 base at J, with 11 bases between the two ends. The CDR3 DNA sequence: TGTGCCAGCAGCTTACAGGGTGCAGGGAACACTGAAGCTTTCTTT. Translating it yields CASSLQGAGNTEAFF.

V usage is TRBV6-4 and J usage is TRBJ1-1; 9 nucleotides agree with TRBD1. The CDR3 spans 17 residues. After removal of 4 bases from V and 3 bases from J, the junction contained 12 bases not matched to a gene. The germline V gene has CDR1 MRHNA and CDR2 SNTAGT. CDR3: CASSADNVGTGYTEAFF. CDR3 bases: TGTGCCAGCAGTGCGGACAATGTGGGGACAGGGTACACTGAAGCTTTCTTT.

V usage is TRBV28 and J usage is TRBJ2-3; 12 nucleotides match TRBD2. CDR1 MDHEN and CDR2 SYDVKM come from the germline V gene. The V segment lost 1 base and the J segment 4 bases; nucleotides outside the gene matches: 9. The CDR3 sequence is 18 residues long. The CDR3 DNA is TGTGCCAGCAGTTTATTTCGGACTAGCGGGAATTCGGCAGATACGCAGTATTTT. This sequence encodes CASSLFRTSGNSADTQYF.

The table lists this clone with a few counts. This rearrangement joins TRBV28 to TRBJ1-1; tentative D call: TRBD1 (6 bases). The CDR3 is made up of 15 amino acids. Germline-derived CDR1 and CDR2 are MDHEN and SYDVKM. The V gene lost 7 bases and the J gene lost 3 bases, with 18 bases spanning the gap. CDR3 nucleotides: TGTGCCAGCACTTTCGGGGGGGCGGGGGACACTGAAGCTTTCTTT. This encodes CASTFGGAGDTEAFF.

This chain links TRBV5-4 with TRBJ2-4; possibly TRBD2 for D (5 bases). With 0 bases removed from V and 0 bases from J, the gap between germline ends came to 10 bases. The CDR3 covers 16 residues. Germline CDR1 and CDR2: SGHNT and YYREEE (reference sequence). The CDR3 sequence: CASSLVSGLAKNIQYF. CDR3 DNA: TGTGCCAGCAGCTTGGTTTCAGGACTAGCCAAAAACATTCAGTACTTC.

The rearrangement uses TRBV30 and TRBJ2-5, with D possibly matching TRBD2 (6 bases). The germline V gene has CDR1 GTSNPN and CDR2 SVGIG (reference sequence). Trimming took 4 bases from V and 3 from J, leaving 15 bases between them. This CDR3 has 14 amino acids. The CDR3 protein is CAWMRRVVEETQYF. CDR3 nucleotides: TGTGCCTGGATGAGGAGGGTAGTCGAAGAGACCCAGTACTTC.

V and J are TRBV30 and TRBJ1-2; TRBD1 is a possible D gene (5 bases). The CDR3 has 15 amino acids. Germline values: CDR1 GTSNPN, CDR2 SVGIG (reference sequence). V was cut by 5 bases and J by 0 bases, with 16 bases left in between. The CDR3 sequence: CAWSAGRVANYGYTF. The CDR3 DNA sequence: TGTGCCTGGTCCGCCGGCAGGGTAGCTAACTATGGCTACACCTTC.

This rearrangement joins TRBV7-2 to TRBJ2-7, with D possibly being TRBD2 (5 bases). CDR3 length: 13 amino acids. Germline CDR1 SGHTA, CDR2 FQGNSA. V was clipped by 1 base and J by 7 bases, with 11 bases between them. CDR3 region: CASSLGPPGEQYF. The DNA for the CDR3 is TGTGCCAGCAGCTTAGGGCCCCCGGGGGAGCAGTACTTC.